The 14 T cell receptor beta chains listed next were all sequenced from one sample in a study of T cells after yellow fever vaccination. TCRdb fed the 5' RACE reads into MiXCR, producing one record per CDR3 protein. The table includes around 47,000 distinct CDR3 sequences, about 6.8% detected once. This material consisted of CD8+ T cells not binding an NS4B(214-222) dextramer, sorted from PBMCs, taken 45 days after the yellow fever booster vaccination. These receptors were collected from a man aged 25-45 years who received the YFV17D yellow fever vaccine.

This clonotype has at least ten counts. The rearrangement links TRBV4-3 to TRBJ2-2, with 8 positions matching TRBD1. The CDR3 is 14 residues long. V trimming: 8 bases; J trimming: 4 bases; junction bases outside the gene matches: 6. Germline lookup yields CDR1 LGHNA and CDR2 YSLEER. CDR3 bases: TGCGCCAGCGGAAGGACAGGGACCACCGGGGAGCTGTTTTTT. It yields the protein CASGRTGTTGELFF.

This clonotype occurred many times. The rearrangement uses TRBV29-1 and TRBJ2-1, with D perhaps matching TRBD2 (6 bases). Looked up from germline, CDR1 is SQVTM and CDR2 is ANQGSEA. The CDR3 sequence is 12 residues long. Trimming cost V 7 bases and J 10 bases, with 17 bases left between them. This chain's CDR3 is CSGRDSASEQFF. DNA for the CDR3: TGCAGCGGCCGGGACTCCGCCTCCGAGCAGTTCTTC.

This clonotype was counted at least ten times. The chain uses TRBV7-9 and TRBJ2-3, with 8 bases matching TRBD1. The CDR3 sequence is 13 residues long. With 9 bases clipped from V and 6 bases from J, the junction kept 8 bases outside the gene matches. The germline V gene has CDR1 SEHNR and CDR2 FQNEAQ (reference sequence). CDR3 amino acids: CASGTGALDTQYF. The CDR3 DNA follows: TGTGCCAGTGGGACAGGAGCTTTGGATACGCAGTATTTT.

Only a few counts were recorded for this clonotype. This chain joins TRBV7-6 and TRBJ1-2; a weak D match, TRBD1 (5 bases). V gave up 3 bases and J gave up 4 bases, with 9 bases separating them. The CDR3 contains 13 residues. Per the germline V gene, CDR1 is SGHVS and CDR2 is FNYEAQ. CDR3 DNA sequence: TGTGCCAGCAGCTTGGGGGGAAGCTATGGCTACACCTTC. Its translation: CASSLGGSYGYTF.

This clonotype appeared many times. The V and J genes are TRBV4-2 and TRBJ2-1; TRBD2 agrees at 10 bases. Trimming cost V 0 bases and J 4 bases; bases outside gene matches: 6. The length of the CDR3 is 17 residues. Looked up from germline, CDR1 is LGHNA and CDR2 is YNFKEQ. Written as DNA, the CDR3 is TGTGCCAGCAGCCAAGAGGAAGTGACTAGCGGGTACAATGAGCAGTTCTTC. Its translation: CASSQEEVTSGYNEQFF.

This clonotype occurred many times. In DNA form, the CDR3 reads TGTGCCACCAGCGGACAGAACTACGAGCAGTACTTC. Translation gives CATSGQNYEQYF. The rearrangement uses TRBV24-1 and TRBJ2-7; perhaps TRBD1 as D (6 bases). The germline V and J ends were trimmed by 7 bases and 3 bases, with 9 bases remaining between them. Germline assignment: CDR1 KGHDR and CDR2 SFDVKD. This CDR3 has 12 residues.

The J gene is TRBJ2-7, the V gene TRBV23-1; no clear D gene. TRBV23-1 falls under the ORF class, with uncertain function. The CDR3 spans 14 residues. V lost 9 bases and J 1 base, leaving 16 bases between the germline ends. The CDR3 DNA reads TGCGCCAGGGCCTGCTGCGGACGTTCCTACGAGCAGTACTTC. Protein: CARACCGRSYEQYF.

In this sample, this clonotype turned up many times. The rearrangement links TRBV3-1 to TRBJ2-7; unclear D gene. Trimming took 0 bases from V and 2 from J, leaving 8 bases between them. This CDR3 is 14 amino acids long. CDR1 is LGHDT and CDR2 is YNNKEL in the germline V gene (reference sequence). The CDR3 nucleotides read TGTGCCAGCAGCCAAGATTTTAGAACCTACGAGCAGTACTTC. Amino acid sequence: CASSQDFRTYEQYF.

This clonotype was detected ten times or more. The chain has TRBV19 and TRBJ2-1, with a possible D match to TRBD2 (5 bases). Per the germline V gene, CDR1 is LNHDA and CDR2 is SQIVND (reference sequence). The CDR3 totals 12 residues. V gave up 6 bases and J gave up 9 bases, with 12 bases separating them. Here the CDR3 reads CASSRTLFEQFF. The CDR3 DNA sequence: TGTGCCAGTAGCCGGACTTTGTTTGAGCAGTTCTTC.

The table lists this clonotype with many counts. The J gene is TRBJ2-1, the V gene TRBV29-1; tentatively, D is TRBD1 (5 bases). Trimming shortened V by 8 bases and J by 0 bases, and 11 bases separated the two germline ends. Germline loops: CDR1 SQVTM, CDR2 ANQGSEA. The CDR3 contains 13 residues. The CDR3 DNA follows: TGCAGCTTTACTCAGGGCTCCTACAATGAGCAGTTCTTC. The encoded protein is CSFTQGSYNEQFF.

The CDR3 region has the DNA TGCGCCAGCAGTTTGACCCCCGACCCGGACAGGGGAATTTTGAGCTCCTATAATTCACCCCTCCACTTT. The encoded protein is CASSLTPDPDRGILSSYNSPLHF. The rearrangement uses TRBV23-1 and TRBJ1-6, with TRBD1 identical over 9 bases. TRBV23-1 is an ORF, with its function uncertain. The CDR3 runs to 23 residues. V shed 5 bases, J shed 0 bases, and the junction held 23 bases outside the gene matches.

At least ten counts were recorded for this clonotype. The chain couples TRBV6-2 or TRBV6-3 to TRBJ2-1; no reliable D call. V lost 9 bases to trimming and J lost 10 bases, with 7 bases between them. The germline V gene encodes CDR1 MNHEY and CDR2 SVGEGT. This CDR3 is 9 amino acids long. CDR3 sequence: CASSTEQFF. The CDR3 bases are TGTGCCAGTTCGACAGAGCAGTTCTTC.

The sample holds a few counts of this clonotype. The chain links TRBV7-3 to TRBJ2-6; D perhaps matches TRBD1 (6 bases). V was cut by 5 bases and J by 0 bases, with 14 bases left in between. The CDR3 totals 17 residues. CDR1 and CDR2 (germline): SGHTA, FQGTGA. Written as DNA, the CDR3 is TGTGCCAGCAGCACGACAGGTTCTAGCTCTGGGGCCAACGTCCTGACTTTC. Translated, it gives CASSTTGSSSGANVLTF.

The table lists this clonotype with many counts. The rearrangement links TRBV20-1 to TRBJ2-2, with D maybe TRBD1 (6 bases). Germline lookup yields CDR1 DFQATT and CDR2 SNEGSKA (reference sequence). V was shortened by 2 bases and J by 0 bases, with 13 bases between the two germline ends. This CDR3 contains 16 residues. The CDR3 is CSARPFTGSNTGELFF. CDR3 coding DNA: TGCAGTGCTAGACCGTTCACAGGGTCGAACACCGGGGAGCTGTTTTTT.